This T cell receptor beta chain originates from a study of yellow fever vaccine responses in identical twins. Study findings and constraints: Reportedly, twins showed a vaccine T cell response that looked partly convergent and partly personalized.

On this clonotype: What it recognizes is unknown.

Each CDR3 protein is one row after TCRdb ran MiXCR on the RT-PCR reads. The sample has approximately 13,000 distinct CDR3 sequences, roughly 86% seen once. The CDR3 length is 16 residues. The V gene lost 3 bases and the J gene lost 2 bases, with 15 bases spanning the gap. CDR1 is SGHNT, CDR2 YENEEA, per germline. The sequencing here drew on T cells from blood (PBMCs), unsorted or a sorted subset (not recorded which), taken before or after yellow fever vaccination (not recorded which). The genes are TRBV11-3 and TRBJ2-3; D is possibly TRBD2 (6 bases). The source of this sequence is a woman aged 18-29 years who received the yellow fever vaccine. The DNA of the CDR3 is TGTGCCAGCAGCTTCGGGCTAGCGTCATCCACAGATACGCAGTATTTT. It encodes CASSFGLASSTDTQYF.